These 24 T cell receptor beta chains share one sample of origin, sequenced in a study of cytomegalovirus exposure and HLA in healthy donors. 60 Vbeta and 13 Jbeta primers were used in PCR. Assay used: immunoSEQ multiplex PCR; TCRdb lists only in-frame clones, some missing. The sample has some 120,000 clones; 60% to 85% are singletons. Sequenced material: PBMCs. These TCRs come from a female donor in good health and CMV-seronegative.

This chain connects TRBV5-6 to TRBJ2-2; the D gene is possibly TRBD2 (5 bases). The germline gives CDR1 SGHDT, CDR2 YYEEEE. This CDR3 has 16 amino acids. V was pared by 4 bases and J by 2 bases, with 15 bases between. The DNA of the CDR3 is TGTGCCAGCAGCACCGGCGGGCGGGCTAACACCGGGGAGCTGTTTTTT. Protein product: CASSTGGRANTGELFF.

The V and J genes are TRBV28 and TRBJ1-2, with D possibly being TRBD1 (5 bases). Germline CDR1 and CDR2: MDHEN and SYDVKM. The CDR3 contains 13 residues. Trimming removed 11 bases from V and 0 bases from J, with 13 bases in between. The CDR3 reads CAGKQASNYGYTF. In DNA form, the CDR3 reads TGTGCCGGCAAACAGGCGTCTAACTATGGCTACACCTTC.

This clone was seen once. Compared with germline, one end of the junction differs, possibly owing to a read error. In the same sample, other DNA sequences code for this CDR3. This chain connects TRBV7-9 to TRBJ1-1; 7 bases agree with TRBD1. The CDR3 sequence is 16 residues long. Germline V gene sequence: CDR1 SEHNR, CDR2 FQNEAQ (reference sequence). CDR3 residues: CASSLDRPGQNTEAFF. DNA of the CDR3: TGTGCCAGCAGCTTAGATCGGCCGGGACAGAACACCGAAGCTTTCTTT.

V gene TRBV19 combines with J gene TRBJ1-5; 9 bases are a match to TRBD1. CDR3 length: 16 residues. The V segment lost 7 bases and the J segment 1 base; nucleotides outside the gene matches: 8. In germline, CDR1 is LNHDA, CDR2 SQIVND (reference sequence). The CDR3 region has the DNA TGTGCCAGTAAGGTGGACAGGGGTGGGAGCAATCAGCCCCAGCATTTT. Translating it yields CASKVDRGGSNQPQHF.

The chain has TRBV5-1 and TRBJ1-2; TRBD1 aligns across 7 bases. The CDR3 extends over 19 amino acids. Trimming took 0 bases from V and 7 from J; bases not matched to a gene: 21. Germline V gene sequence: CDR1 SGHRS, CDR2 YFSETQ. CDR3 in DNA: TGCGCCAGCAGCTTGGCCCCTGATCAACGCGACAGGGCTTGGTTTGGCTACACCTTC. It specifies CASSLAPDQRDRAWFGYTF.

V and J are TRBV5-5 and TRBJ1-2; the D gene is possibly TRBD1 (5 bases). Trimming removed 4 bases from V and 8 bases from J, with 21 bases in between. This CDR3 contains 15 residues. Germline V gene sequence: CDR1 SGHKS, CDR2 YYEKEE (reference sequence). In DNA, the CDR3 is TGTGCCAGCAGCAGCGGTACAGGAATGGAGGGGGGCTACACCTTC. Its translation is CASSSGTGMEGGYTF. The full variable domain, rest sourced from reference TRBV5-5 and TRBJ1-2, is DAGVTQSPTHLIKTRGQQVTLRCSPISGHKSVSWYQQVLGQGPQFIFQYYEKEERGRGNFPDRFSARQFPNYSSELNVNALLLGDSALYLCASSSGTGMEGGYTFGSGTRLTVV.

The gene calls are TRBV4-1 and TRBJ1-2, with 7 bases matching TRBD1. V gave up 0 bases and J gave up 4 bases; unmatched junction bases: 11. The CDR3 length is 17 residues. Germline V CDR1 and CDR2: MGHRA, YSYEKL. The CDR3 reads CASSQDILQGSLYGYTF. The CDR3 nucleotides read TGCGCCAGCAGCCAAGACATCCTACAGGGGTCCCTCTATGGCTACACCTTC.

V usage is TRBV4-2 and J usage is TRBJ2-5; tentatively, D is TRBD2 (7 bases). V was pared by 0 bases and J by 9 bases, with 20 bases between. This CDR3 contains 16 residues. From germline, CDR1 is LGHNA and CDR2 YNFKEQ. The CDR3 bases are TGTGCCAGCAGCCAAGAAGCGAGGGGGGGCATTGGAGCCCAGTACTTC. It translates to CASSQEARGGIGAQYF.

This clone was seen a handful of times. The V call is TRBV25-1, the J call TRBJ2-7; 10 bases are a match to TRBD2. V dropped 6 bases and J dropped 7; count of bases not matched to a gene: 12. CDR1 MGHDK and CDR2 SYGVNS come from the germline V gene. The CDR3 runs 15 residues. CDR3 nucleotides: TGTGCCAGCAGCCTACTAAGCGGGGGGGCGGGGGAGCAGTACTTC. Protein sequence: CASSLLSGGAGEQYF.

This chain links TRBV6-6 with TRBJ2-4, with a weak D call TRBD2 (5 bases). The germline V gene has CDR1 MNHNY and CDR2 SVGAGI (reference sequence). Trimming stripped 2 bases from V and 3 bases from J, with 14 bases between. CDR3 length equals 16 residues. The CDR3, as DNA: TGTGCCAGCAGTTACGAGGGATCGTCGGACAAAAACATTCAGTACTTC. Translated, it gives CASSYEGSSDKNIQYF.

The V and J genes are TRBV7-9 and TRBJ2-7, with D perhaps matching TRBD1 (6 bases). Per the germline V gene, CDR1 is SEHNR and CDR2 is FQNEAQ (reference sequence). V lost 5 bases and J lost 1, with 12 bases in between. The CDR3 covers 14 residues. CDR3 nucleotide sequence: TGTGCCAGCAGCCCCGGACAGTCATCCTACGAGCAGTACTTC. Translated: CASSPGQSSYEQYF.

The chain employs TRBV30 and TRBJ1-1; TRBD1 is a possible D gene (6 bases). Trimming left V 1 base short and J 6 bases short, with 15 bases between. CDR1 GTSNPN and CDR2 SVGIG come from the germline V gene (reference sequence). The CDR3 covers 14 residues. The CDR3 DNA reads as TGTGCCTGGAGTGGTGACAGGCAGCCCCCTGAAGCTTTCTTT. Encoded protein: CAWSGDRQPPEAFF.

There are a few counts of this clone. The rearrangement links TRBV6-5 to TRBJ1-1; TRBD1 matches 7 bases. V lost 5 bases to trimming and J lost 4 bases; unmatched junction nucleotides: 4. The CDR3 length is 13 residues. Germline V lookup: CDR1 MNHEY, CDR2 SVGAGI. DNA for the CDR3: TGTGCCAGCAGTCCGACAGGGCTCACTGAAGCTTTCTTT. This translates into CASSPTGLTEAFF.

The rearrangement joins TRBV5-4 to TRBJ1-1; unclear D gene. CDR1 and CDR2 (germline): SGHNT, YYREEE (reference sequence). Trimming removed 0 bases from V and 5 bases from J, with 14 bases in between. The CDR3 covers 15 residues. The CDR3 is CASSLATTGWTEAFF. The DNA for the CDR3 is TGTGCCAGCAGCTTGGCGACCACGGGTTGGACTGAAGCTTTCTTT.

V usage is TRBV7-2 and J usage is TRBJ2-7, with 8 bases fitting TRBD2. The CDR3 consists of 14 residues. Germline loops: CDR1 SGHTA, CDR2 FQGNSA. V lost 5 bases to trimming and J lost 5 bases; unmatched junction nucleotides: 8. CDR3: CASSVSGGADEQYF. DNA of the CDR3: TGTGCCAGCAGCGTAAGCGGGGGCGCCGACGAGCAGTACTTC.

The chain uses TRBV5-4 and TRBJ1-1; D might be TRBD1 (6 bases). The CDR3 has 15 amino acids. Germline V gene lookup returns CDR1 SGHNT and CDR2 YYREEE (reference sequence). V dropped 0 bases and J dropped 1 base, with 10 bases sitting between them. CDR3 region: CASSLAPGENTEAFF. CDR3 nucleotides: TGTGCCAGCAGCTTGGCCCCAGGGGAGAACACTGAAGCTTTCTTT.

With regard to this clone: The junction shows a germline mismatch at one end, possibly a read error. The genes are TRBV7-7 and TRBJ2-5; 11 bases match TRBD2. Germline V gene sequence: CDR1 SSHAT, CDR2 FNYEAQ (reference sequence). This CDR3 spans 16 amino acids. CDR3 sequence reads: CASSSGTSGLLETQYF. The CDR3 nucleotides read TGTGCTAGCAGCTCCGGGACTAGCGGCTTGTTAGAGACCCAGTACTTC.

This chain uses TRBV5-1 with TRBJ2-5; 7 bases fit TRBD2. V gave up 4 bases and J gave up 1 base; unmatched junction bases: 4. The CDR3 consists of 14 residues. Germline V CDR1 and CDR2: SGHRS, YFSETQ. CDR3 residues: CASSHGTIQETQYF. Here the CDR3 DNA reads TGCGCCAGCAGCCATGGGACTATCCAAGAGACCCAGTACTTC.

V is TRBV10-3 and J is TRBJ2-5; 7 bases align to TRBD1. CDR1 is ENHRY, CDR2 SYGVKD, per germline. The CDR3 consists of 13 residues. Germline trimming cut 6 bases from V and 5 bases from J; bases unmatched to any gene: 6. CDR3 amino acids: CAISPTGIETQYF. CDR3 DNA sequence: TGTGCCATCAGCCCGACAGGGATTGAGACCCAGTACTTC.

The CDR3 nucleotides read TGTGCCAGCAGCTTGGACTCCAGGGGAACCGGGGAGCTGTTTTTT. Protein sequence: CASSLDSRGTGELFF. The rearrangement joins TRBV5-4 to TRBJ2-2, with D possibly being TRBD1 (6 bases). CDR3 length: 15 amino acids. Germline CDR1 SGHNT, CDR2 YYREEE (reference sequence). V was cut by 0 bases and J by 5 bases, with 11 bases left in between.

The rearrangement links TRBV4-1 to TRBJ1-5; D gene uncertain. The CDR3 length is 13 residues. V was cut by 0 bases and J by 5 bases, with 5 bases left in between. Germline V gene data show CDR1 as MGHRA and CDR2 as YSYEKL. The CDR3 nucleotides are TGCGCCAGCAGCCAAGATGGCCATCAGCCCCAGCATTTT. Its translation: CASSQDGHQPQHF.

This clone was recorded only once. The chain has TRBV2 and TRBJ2-2; D is perhaps TRBD1 (6 bases). V lost 0 bases to trimming and J lost 0 bases, with 20 bases between them. CDR3 length: 20 amino acids. Per the germline V gene, CDR1 is SNHLY and CDR2 is FYNNEI. DNA of the CDR3: TGTGCCAGCAGTGAAGCGGTTCAGGGGTTTACGTTTCCGAACACCGGGGAGCTGTTTTTT. It yields the protein CASSEAVQGFTFPNTGELFF.

The chain couples TRBV5-1 to TRBJ2-1, with 8 bases fitting TRBD2. The germline V gene has CDR1 SGHRS and CDR2 YFSETQ. The CDR3 extends over 16 amino acids. Trimming removed 4 bases from V and 9 bases from J; junction bases left unmatched: 15. This CDR3 is CASSGRLGGAWSEQFF. CDR3 nucleotides: TGCGCCAGCAGCGGGCGACTCGGGGGGGCCTGGAGTGAGCAGTTCTTC.

The rearrangement links TRBV9 to TRBJ2-3, with TRBD1 as a possible D gene (5 bases). V was cut by 2 bases and J by 6 bases, with 10 bases left in between. CDR3 length equals 13 residues. From germline, CDR1 is SGDLS and CDR2 YYNGEE. The chain's CDR3 is CASSVRQSDTQYF. CDR3 DNA sequence: TGTGCCAGCAGCGTGAGACAGTCCGATACGCAGTATTTT. The full variable domain, in which reference TRBV9 and TRBJ2-3 provide the parts outside the CDR3, is DSGVTQTPKHLITATGQRVTLRCSPRSGDLSVYWYQQSLDQGLQFLIQYYNGEERAKGNILERFSAQQFPDLHSELNLSSLELGDSALYFCASSVRQSDTQYFGPGTRLTVL.